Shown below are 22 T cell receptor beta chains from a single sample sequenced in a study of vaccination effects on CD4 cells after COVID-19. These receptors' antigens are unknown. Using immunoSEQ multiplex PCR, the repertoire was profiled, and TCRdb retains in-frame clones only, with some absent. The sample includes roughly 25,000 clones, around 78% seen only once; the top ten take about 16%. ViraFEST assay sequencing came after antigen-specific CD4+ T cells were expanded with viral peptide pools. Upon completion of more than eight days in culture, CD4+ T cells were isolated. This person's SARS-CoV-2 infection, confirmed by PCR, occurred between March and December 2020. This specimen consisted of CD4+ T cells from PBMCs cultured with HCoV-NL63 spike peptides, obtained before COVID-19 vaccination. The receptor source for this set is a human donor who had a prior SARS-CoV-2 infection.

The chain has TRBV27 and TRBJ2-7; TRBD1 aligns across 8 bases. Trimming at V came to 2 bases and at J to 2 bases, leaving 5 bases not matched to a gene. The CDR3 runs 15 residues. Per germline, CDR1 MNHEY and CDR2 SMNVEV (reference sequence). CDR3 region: CASSLQGADPYEQYF. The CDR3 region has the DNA TGTGCCAGCAGTTTACAGGGGGCGGACCCCTACGAGCAGTACTTC.

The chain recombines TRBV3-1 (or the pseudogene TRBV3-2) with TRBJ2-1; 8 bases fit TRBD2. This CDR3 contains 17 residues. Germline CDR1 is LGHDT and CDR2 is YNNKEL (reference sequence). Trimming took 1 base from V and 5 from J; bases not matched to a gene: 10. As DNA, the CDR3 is TGTGCCAGCAGCCAAGGTTCTAGCGGGCTAAGGAACAATGAGCAGTTCTTC. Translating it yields CASSQGSSGLRNNEQFF.

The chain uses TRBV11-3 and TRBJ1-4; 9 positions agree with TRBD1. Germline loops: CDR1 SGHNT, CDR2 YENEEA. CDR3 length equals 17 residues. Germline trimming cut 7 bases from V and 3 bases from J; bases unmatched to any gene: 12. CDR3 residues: CASTTGQGQEANEKLFF. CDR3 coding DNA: TGTGCCAGCACCACCGGACAGGGGCAGGAGGCTAATGAAAAACTGTTTTTT.

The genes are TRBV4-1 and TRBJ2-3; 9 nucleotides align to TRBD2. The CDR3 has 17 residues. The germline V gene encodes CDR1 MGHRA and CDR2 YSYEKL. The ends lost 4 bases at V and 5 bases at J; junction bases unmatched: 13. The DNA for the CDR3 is TGCGCCAGCAGCCTAAGACCCAGCGGGGGGCTCCGAGATACGCAGTATTTT. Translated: CASSLRPSGGLRDTQYF.

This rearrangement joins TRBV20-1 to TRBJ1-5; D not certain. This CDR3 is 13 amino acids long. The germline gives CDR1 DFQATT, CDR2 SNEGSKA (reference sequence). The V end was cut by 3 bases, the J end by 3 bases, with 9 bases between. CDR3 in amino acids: CSASLQLNQPQHF. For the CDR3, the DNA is TGCAGTGCTAGTCTACAGCTCAATCAGCCCCAGCATTTT.

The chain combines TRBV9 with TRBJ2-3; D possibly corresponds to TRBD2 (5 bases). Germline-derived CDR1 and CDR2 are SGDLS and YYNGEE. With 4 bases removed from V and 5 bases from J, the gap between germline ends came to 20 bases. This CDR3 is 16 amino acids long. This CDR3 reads CASSPREDSALDTQYF. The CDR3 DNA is TGTGCCAGCAGCCCCCGTGAGGACTCCGCCTTAGATACGCAGTATTTT.

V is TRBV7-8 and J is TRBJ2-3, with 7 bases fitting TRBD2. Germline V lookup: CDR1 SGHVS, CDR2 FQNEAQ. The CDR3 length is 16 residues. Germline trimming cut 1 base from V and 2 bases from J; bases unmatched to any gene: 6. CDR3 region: CASSLGPGGVTDTQYF. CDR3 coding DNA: TGTGCCAGCAGCTTAGGTCCGGGGGGAGTCACAGATACGCAGTATTTT.

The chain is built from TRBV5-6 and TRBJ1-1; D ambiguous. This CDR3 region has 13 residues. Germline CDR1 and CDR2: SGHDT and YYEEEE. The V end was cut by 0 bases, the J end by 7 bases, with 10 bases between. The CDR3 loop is CASSLGGQFEAFF. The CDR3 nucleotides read TGTGCCAGCAGCTTGGGTGGGCAGTTTGAAGCTTTCTTT.

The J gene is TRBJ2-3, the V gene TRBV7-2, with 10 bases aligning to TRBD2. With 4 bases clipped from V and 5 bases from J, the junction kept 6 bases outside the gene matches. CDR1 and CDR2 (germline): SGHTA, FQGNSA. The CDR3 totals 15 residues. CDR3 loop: CASSSKRGGQDTQYF. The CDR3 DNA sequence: TGTGCCAGCAGCTCCAAGCGGGGGGGGCAAGATACGCAGTATTTT.

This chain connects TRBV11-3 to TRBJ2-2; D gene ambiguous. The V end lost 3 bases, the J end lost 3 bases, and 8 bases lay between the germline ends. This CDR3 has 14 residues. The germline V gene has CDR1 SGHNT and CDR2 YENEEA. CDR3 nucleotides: TGTGCCAGCAGCTTGGAGAAGGACACCGGGGAGCTGTTTTTT. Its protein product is CASSLEKDTGELFF.

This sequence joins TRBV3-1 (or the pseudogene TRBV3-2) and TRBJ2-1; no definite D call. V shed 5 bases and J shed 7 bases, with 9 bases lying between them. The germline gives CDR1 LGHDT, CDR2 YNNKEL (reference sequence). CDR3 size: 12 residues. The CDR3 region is CASSLLGNEQFF. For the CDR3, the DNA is TGTGCCAGCAGCTTACTTGGGAATGAGCAGTTCTTC.

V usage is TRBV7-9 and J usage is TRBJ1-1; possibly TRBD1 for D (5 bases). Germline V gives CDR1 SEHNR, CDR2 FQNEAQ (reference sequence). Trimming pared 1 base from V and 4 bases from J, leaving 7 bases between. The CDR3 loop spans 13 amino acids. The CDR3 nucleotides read TGTGCCAGCAGCTTAGGCCAGGGCACTGAAGCTTTCTTT. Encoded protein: CASSLGQGTEAFF.

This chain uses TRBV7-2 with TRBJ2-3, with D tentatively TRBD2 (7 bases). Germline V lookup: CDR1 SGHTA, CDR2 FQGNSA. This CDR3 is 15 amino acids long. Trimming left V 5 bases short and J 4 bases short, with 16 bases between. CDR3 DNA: TGTGCCAGCAGCCTTGGGGGGGGCAGGGCAGATACGCAGTATTTT. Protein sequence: CASSLGGGRADTQYF.

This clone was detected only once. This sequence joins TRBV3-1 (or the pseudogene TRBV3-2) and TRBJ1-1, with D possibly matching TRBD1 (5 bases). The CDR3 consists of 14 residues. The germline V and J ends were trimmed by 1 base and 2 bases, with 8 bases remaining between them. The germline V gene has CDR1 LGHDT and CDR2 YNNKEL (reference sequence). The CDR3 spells CASSQAQGNTEAFF. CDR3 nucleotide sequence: TGTGCCAGCAGCCAAGCGCAGGGAAACACTGAAGCTTTCTTT.

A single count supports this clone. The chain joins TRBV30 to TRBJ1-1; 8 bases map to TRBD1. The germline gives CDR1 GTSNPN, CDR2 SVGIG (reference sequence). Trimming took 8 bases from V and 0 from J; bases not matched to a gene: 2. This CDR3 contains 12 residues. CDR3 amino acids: CARDRLNTEAFF. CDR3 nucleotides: TGTGCCCGGGACAGGCTGAACACTGAAGCTTTCTTT.

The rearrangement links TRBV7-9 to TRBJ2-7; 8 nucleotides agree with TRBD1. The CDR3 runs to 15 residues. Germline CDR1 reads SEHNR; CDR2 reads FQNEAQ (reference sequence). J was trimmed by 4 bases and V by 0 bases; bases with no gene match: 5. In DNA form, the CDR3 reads TGTGCCAGCAGCTTAGCCCGGACAGGGCAGTACGAGCAGTACTTC. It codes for CASSLARTGQYEQYF.

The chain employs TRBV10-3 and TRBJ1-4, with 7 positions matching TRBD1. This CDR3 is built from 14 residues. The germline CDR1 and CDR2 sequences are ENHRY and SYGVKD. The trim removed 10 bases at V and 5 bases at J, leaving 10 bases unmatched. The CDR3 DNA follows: TGTGCCACCACACCGGGACAGAGGAATGAAAAACTGTTTTTT. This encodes CATTPGQRNEKLFF.

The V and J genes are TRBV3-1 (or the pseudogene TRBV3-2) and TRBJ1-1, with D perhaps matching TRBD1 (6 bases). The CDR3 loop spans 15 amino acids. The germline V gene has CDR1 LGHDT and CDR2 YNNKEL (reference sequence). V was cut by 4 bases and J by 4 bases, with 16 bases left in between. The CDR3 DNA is TGTGCCAGCAGCCCCATGGGGGGGGGCATCACTGAAGCTTTCTTT. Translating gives CASSPMGGGITEAFF.

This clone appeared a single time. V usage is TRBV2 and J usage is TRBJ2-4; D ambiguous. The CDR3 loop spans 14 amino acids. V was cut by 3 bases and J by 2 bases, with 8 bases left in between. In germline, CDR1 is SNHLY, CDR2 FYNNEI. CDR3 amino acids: CASSELQSKNIQYF. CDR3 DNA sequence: TGTGCCAGCAGTGAGTTACAGTCCAAAAACATTCAGTACTTC.

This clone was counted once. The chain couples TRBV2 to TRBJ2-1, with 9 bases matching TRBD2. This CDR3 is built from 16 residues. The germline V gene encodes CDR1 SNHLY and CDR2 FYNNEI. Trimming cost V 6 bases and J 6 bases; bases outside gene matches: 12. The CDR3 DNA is TGTGCCAGCAGCTTAGGGATCGATAGCGGGAGCAATGAGCAGTTCTTC. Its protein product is CASSLGIDSGSNEQFF. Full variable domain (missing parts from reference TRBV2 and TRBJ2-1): EPEVTQTPSHQVTQMGQEVILRCVPISNHLYFYWYRQILGQKVEFLVSFYNNEISEKSEIFDDQFSVERPDGSNFTLKIRSTKLEDSAMYFCASSLGIDSGSNEQFFGPGTRLTVL.

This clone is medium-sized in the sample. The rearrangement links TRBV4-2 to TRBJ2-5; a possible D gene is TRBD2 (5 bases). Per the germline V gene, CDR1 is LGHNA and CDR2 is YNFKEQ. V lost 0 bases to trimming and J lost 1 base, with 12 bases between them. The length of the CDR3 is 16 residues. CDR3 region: CASSQDWLASQETQYF. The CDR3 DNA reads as TGTGCCAGCAGCCAAGATTGGCTAGCAAGCCAAGAGACCCAGTACTTC.

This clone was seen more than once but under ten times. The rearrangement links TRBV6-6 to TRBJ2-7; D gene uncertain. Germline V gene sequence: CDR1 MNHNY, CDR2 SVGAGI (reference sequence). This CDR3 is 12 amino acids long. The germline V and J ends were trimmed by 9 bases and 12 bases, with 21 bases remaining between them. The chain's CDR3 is CASSPGPNFRYF. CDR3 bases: TGTGCCAGTTCTCCCGGGCCTAACTTTCGGTACTTC.